A selection of T cell receptor beta chains follows, all from one sample in a study of cytomegalovirus exposure and HLA in healthy donors. Data came from immunoSEQ multiplex PCR; TCRdb stores just in-frame clones and leaves some out. The sample has 150,000 to 180,000 clones, about four fifths seen once. The specimen was PBMCs. These TCRs come from a man aged 30-40 years in good health and CMV-seropositive. The CDR3 runs from the conserved cysteine through the conserved F or W. A D gene is named only where the DNA matches it firmly. The size entry is marked missing in some rows and otherwise reads once, few, many or a size class.

v_gene	j_gene	abundance	d_gene	CDR3aa	CDR3nt
TRBV15	TRBJ1-1	-	-	CATSRDPYRPMNTEAFF	TGTGCCACCAGCAGAGACCCATACAGACCTATGAACACTGAAGCTTTCTTT
TRBV13	TRBJ2-7	-	-	CASSFGSGSSYEQYF	TGTGCCAGCAGCTTCGGATCGGGAAGCTCCTACGAGCAGTACTTC
TRBV7-2	TRBJ2-2	-	TRBD2	CASSLAGLVFRAGELFF	TGTGCCAGCAGCTTAGCGGGACTAGTGTTTCGCGCCGGGGAGCTGTTTTTT
TRBV30	TRBJ1-2	once	-	CAWSALGKENYGYTF	TGTGCCTGGAGTGCTCTCGGGAAAGAAAACTATGGCTACACCTTC
TRBV18	TRBJ2-1	-	TRBD2	CASSPGTSGIGDNEQFF	TGTGCCAGCTCACCAGGAACTAGCGGGATTGGGGACAATGAGCAGTTCTTC
TRBV27	TRBJ2-1	once	-	CASSPTSNEQFF	TGTGCCAGCAGTCCGACTAGTAATGAGCAGTTCTTC
TRBV27	TRBJ2-7	-	TRBD1	CASSFRDRAYEQYF	TGTGCCAGCAGTTTCCGGGACAGGGCCTACGAGCAGTACTTC
TRBV28	TRBJ2-7	-	TRBD2	CASSLIAGAYEQYF	TGTGCCAGCAGTTTGATAGCGGGAGCCTACGAGCAGTACTTC
TRBV30	TRBJ1-2	-	-	CAWSRVRGTGYTF	TGTGCCTGGAGCCGTGTAAGGGGGACTGGCTACACCTTC
TRBV7-2	TRBJ2-5	-	TRBD2	CASSLGTSETQYF	TGTGCCAGCAGCTTAGGGACTAGCGAGACCCAGTACTTC
TRBV7-2	TRBJ1-5	-	-	CASSLSIDQPQHF	TGTGCCAGCAGCTTATCCATTGATCAGCCCCAGCATTTT
TRBV6-6	TRBJ2-1	few	TRBD2	CASVSGSSEQFF	TGTGCCAGCGTAAGCGGGAGCTCTGAGCAGTTCTTC
TRBV11-2	TRBJ2-6	-	TRBD2	CASSLEVRGRTSGANVLTF	TGTGCCAGCAGCTTAGAAGTGCGCGGGAGGACCTCTGGGGCCAACGTCCTGACTTTC
TRBV19	TRBJ2-5	few	-	CASSVPGLEETQYF	TGTGCCAGTAGTGTGCCGGGACTCGAAGAGACCCAGTACTTC
TRBV27	TRBJ2-2	-	TRBD2	CASSLDGLALNTGELFF	TGTGCCAGCAGTTTGGACGGACTAGCCCTCAACACCGGGGAGCTGTTTTTT
TRBV7-9	TRBJ2-1	-	-	CASSLRIPGDEQFF	TGTGCCAGCAGCCTGAGGATCCCCGGGGATGAGCAGTTCTTC
TRBV9	TRBJ1-1	-	-	CASSVVQGSTEAFF	TGTGCCAGCAGCGTAGTGCAGGGAAGCACTGAAGCTTTCTTT
TRBV5-4	TRBJ2-5	-	TRBD2	CASTGGTSGAGGETQYF	TGTGCCAGCACTGGAGGGACTAGCGGAGCGGGGGGAGAGACCCAGTACTTC
TRBV18	TRBJ1-1	-	-	CASSPKWDFSHTEAFF	TGTGCCAGCTCACCAAAATGGGACTTTTCCCACACTGAAGCTTTCTTT
TRBV18	TRBJ1-1	-	-	CASSPGEGRGLVDTEAFF	TGTGCCAGCTCACCGGGGGAGGGCAGGGGATTGGTTGACACTGAAGCTTTCTTT
TRBV7-9	TRBJ2-6	few	-	CASSFPGQGGSGANVLTF	TGTGCCAGCTCCTTCCCAGGGCAGGGGGGTTCTGGGGCCAACGTCCTGACTTTC
TRBV28	TRBJ1-3	-	-	CATHVGAGGNTIYF	TGTGCCACCCATGTTGGGGCAGGTGGAAACACCATATATTTT
TRBV30	TRBJ1-1	once	TRBD1	CAWDRGLNTEAFF	TGTGCCTGGGACAGGGGCTTGAACACTGAAGCTTTCTTT
TRBV4-2	TRBJ2-7	-	TRBD2	CASSQASSGGAYEQYF	TGTGCCAGCAGCCAAGCCTCTAGCGGGGGGGCCTACGAGCAGTACTTC
TRBV6-1	TRBJ2-7	-	TRBD1	CASILTGGLGEQYF	TGTGCCAGCATACTTACAGGGGGCTTGGGCGAGCAGTACTTC
TRBV9	TRBJ2-1	few	TRBD2	CASSVGVAGGAYNEQFF	TGTGCCAGCAGCGTAGGGGTAGCGGGAGGGGCCTACAATGAGCAGTTCTTC
TRBV11-3	TRBJ2-7	-	-	CASSLGGSSYEQYF	TGTGCCAGCAGCTTAGGAGGAAGCTCCTACGAGCAGTACTTC
TRBV19	TRBJ2-1	-	TRBD2	CASSPRGASGNPTYNEQFF	TGTGCCAGTAGTCCCCGGGGGGCTAGCGGGAATCCCACCTACAATGAGCAGTTCTTC
TRBV28	TRBJ2-3	-	TRBD2	CASRPVGRVSTDTQYF	TGTGCCAGCAGGCCCGTCGGGAGGGTCAGCACAGATACGCAGTATTTT
TRBV11-2	TRBJ1-1	-	TRBD1	CASSFSPQGRGTEAFF	TGTGCCAGCAGCTTTTCCCCACAGGGGCGGGGCACTGAAGCTTTCTTT
TRBV19	TRBJ2-5	-	TRBD2	CASSGTSRETQYF	TGTGCCAGTAGCGGGACTAGCCGAGAGACCCAGTACTTC
TRBV4-1	TRBJ2-3	-	-	CASSQEGRGRTDTQYF	TGCGCCAGCAGCCAAGAAGGCAGGGGGAGGACAGATACGCAGTATTTT
TRBV28	TRBJ1-5	-	-	CASSPFMQPQHF	TGTGCCAGCAGTCCCTTTATGCAGCCCCAGCATTTT
TRBV15	TRBJ1-1	-	-	CATSRDDRGEAFF	TGTGCCACCAGCAGAGATGACCGGGGGGAAGCTTTCTTT
TRBV4-3	TRBJ1-1	few	-	CASSRTKGHVNTEAFF	TGCGCCAGCAGCCGGACCAAAGGACACGTCAACACTGAAGCTTTCTTT
TRBV28	TRBJ2-4	-	-	CASSSTKAAKNIQYF	TGTGCCAGCAGTTCGACAAAAGCAGCCAAAAACATTCAGTACTTC
TRBV9	TRBJ2-3	-	TRBD2	CASSVGLADTDTQYF	TGTGCCAGCAGCGTAGGTCTAGCGGACACAGATACGCAGTATTTT
TRBV4-1	TRBJ2-7	-	-	CASSQDLGSQGSYEQYF	TGCGCCAGCAGCCAAGATCTTGGATCTCAGGGATCCTACGAGCAGTACTTC
TRBV9	TRBJ1-2	-	-	CASSPSFGLLSYGYTF	TGTGCCAGCAGCCCCTCCTTCGGGTTACTAAGTTATGGCTACACCTTC
TRBV7-9	TRBJ1-1	-	-	CASSQGGLNTEAFF	TGTGCCAGTTCACAGGGCGGGCTGAACACTGAAGCTTTCTTT
TRBV5-6	TRBJ2-1	-	TRBD2	CASSFSLAGGRRSYNEQFF	TGTGCCAGCAGCTTTAGTCTAGCGGGAGGCCGTAGATCCTACAATGAGCAGTTCTTC
TRBV19	TRBJ2-5	-	-	CASEDGGAKETQYF	TGTGCCAGTGAGGACGGAGGGGCCAAAGAGACCCAGTACTTC
TRBV6-5	TRBJ1-1	once	-	CASSPQTENTEAFF	TGTGCCAGCAGTCCTCAGACAGAGAACACTGAAGCTTTCTTT
TRBV7-3	TRBJ2-1	once	-	CASSLSVGQGHNEQFF	TGTGCCAGCAGCTTATCGGTGGGACAAGGGCATAATGAGCAGTTCTTC
TRBV5-4	TRBJ2-7	-	-	CASSLGLIYEQYF	TGTGCCAGCAGCTTGGGGCTTATCTACGAGCAGTACTTC
TRBV18	TRBJ2-7	-	-	CASSLIGGAAYEQYF	TGTGCCAGCTCACTTATCGGTGGGGCTGCCTACGAGCAGTACTTC
TRBV27	TRBJ1-3	-	-	CASSNLRGFTIYF	TGTGCCAGCAGCAACCTACGGGGATTCACCATATATTTT
TRBV19	TRBJ2-2	-	-	CASSIRGSRPNTGELFF	TGTGCCAGTAGTATCCGGGGGAGCAGACCGAACACCGGGGAGCTGTTTTTT
TRBV6-5	TRBJ2-7	-	TRBD1	CASSWGQGVPYEQYF	TGTGCCAGCAGTTGGGGACAGGGGGTTCCCTACGAGCAGTACTTC
TRBV19	TRBJ1-5	-	TRBD1	CASSTQTGAGQPQHF	TGTGCCAGTAGTACACAGACAGGGGCGGGTCAGCCCCAGCATTTT
TRBV7-3	TRBJ2-2	-	-	CASSLVTRGNTGELFF	TGTGCCAGCAGCTTAGTAACTAGAGGGAACACCGGGGAGCTGTTTTTT
TRBV6-5	TRBJ2-7	once	TRBD2	CASSSGLAVNYEQYF	TGTGCCAGCAGCTCGGGACTAGCGGTCAACTACGAGCAGTACTTC
TRBV30	TRBJ1-5	-	TRBD1	CAVGDRGLRGNNQPQHF	TGTGCCGTGGGGGACAGGGGGCTCCGGGGAAACAATCAGCCCCAGCATTTT
TRBV11-2	TRBJ1-1	once	-	CASSPGPSREAFF	TGTGCCAGCAGCCCAGGGCCCTCCCGGGAAGCTTTCTTT
TRBV29-1	TRBJ2-1	-	TRBD2	CSVRRTSGGANEQFF	TGCAGCGTCCGCAGAACTAGCGGGGGGGCCAATGAGCAGTTCTTC
TRBV19	TRBJ1-1	-	-	CASSSQGSGFTEAFF	TGTGCCAGTAGTTCTCAGGGGTCAGGTTTCACTGAAGCTTTCTTT
TRBV11-3	TRBJ2-1	-	TRBD2	CASSLRTSGYNEQFF	TGTGCCAGCAGCTTAAGGACTAGCGGCTACAATGAGCAGTTCTTC
TRBV18	TRBJ2-5	-	TRBD2	CASSPPSGGRPQETQYF	TGTGCCAGCTCACCACCGAGCGGGGGCCGACCCCAAGAGACCCAGTACTTC
TRBV18	TRBJ1-2	-	TRBD1	CASSPDGQGIGYTF	TGTGCCAGCTCACCAGATGGACAGGGGATCGGCTACACCTTC
TRBV12-5	TRBJ2-3	-	-	CASGPGGDTQYF	TGTGCTAGTGGCCCTGGGGGGGATACGCAGTATTTT